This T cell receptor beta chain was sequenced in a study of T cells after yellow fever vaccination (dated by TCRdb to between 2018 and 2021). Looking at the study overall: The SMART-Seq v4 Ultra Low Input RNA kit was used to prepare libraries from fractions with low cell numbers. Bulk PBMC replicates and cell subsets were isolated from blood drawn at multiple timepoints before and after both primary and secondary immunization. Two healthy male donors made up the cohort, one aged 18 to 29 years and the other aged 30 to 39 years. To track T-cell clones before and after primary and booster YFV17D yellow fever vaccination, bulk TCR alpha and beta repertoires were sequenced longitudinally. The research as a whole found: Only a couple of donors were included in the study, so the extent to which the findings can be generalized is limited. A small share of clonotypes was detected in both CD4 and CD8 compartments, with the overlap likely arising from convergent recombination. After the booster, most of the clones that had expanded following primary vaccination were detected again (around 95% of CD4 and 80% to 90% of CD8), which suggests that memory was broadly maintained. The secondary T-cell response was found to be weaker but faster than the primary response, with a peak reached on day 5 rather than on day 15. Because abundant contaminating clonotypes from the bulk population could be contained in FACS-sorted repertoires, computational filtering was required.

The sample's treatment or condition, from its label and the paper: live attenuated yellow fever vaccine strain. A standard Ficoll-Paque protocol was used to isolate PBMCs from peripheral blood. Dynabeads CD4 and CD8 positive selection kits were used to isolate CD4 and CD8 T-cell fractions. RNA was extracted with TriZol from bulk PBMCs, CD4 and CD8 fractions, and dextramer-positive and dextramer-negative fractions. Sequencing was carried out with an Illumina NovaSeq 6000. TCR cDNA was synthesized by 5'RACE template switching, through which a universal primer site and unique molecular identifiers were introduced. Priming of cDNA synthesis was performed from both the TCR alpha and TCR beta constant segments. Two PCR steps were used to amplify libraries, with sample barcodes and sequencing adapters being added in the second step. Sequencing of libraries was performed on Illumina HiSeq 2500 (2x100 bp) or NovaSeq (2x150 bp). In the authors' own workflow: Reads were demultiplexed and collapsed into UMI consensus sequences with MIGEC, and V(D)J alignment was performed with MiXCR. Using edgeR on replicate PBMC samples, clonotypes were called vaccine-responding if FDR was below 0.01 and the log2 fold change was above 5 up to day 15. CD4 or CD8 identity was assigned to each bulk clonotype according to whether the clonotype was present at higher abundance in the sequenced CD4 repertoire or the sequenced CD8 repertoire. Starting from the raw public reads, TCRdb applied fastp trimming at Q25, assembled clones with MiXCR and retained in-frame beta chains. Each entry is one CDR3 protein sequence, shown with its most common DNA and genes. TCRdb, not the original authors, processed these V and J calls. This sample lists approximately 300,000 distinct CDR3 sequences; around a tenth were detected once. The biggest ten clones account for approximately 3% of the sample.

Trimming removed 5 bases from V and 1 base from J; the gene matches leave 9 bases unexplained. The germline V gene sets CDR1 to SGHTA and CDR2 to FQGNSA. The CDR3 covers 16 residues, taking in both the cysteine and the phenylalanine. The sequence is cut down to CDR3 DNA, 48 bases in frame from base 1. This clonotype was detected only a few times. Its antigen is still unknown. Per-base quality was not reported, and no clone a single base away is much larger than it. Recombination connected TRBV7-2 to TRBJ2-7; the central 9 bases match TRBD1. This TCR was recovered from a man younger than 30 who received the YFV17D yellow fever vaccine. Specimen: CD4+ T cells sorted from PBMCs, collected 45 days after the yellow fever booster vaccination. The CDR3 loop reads CASSLLAGTGSYEQYF. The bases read TGTGCCAGCAGCCTCCTAGCCGGGACAGGGTCCTACGAGCAGTACTTC.